These 5 T cell receptor beta chains share one sample of origin, sequenced in a study of shared clonotypes between healthy human individuals. The data were produced by immunoSEQ multiplex PCR, yet TCRdb's version contains in-frame clones alone and is incomplete. The sample gives under 1,900,000 clones, about 98.5% of which show up once; approximately 0.38% is in the top ten. The sequenced sample was naive CD4+ T cells sorted from blood. Specified subset: CD45RA+ positively selected. Every receptor here comes from a man aged 25-45 years in good health.

The rearrangement links TRBV6-5 to TRBJ2-5, with D perhaps TRBD1 (5 bases). This CDR3 region has 15 residues. V was cut by 0 bases and J by 5 bases, with 13 bases left in between. Germline loops: CDR1 MNHEY, CDR2 SVGAGI. Written as DNA, the CDR3 is TGTGCCAGCAGTTACTCGCCAACAGGTCCGGAGACCCAGTACTTC. Translating gives CASSYSPTGPETQYF.

The chain is built from TRBV5-1 and TRBJ1-2; D may be TRBD1 (5 bases). The CDR3 spans 17 residues. The germline V and J ends were trimmed by 1 base and 2 bases, with 18 bases remaining between them. The V gene's germline CDR1 is SGHRS and CDR2 YFSETQ. The CDR3 is CASSLSPGPSGNYGYTF. For the CDR3, the DNA is TGCGCCAGCAGCTTGTCTCCAGGGCCTAGCGGAAACTATGGCTACACCTTC. Full variable domain (missing parts from reference TRBV5-1 and TRBJ1-2): KAGVTQTPRYLIKTRGQQVTLSCSPISGHRSVSWYQQTPGQGLQFLFEYFSETQRNKGNFPGRFSGRQFSNSRSEMNVSTLELGDSALYLCASSLSPGPSGNYGYTFGSGTRLTVV.

Notes on this clone: Compared with germline, one end of the junction differs, possibly owing to a read error. The chain uses TRBV5-4 and TRBJ2-7; 7 positions agree with TRBD2. Looked up from germline, CDR1 is SGHNT and CDR2 is YYREEE (reference sequence). The CDR3 covers 18 residues. The CDR3 nucleotides are TGTGCCAGCAGCTTGGTATCCCACATGGTCGCGGGAGCCTTCGAGAAGTACTTC. It yields the protein CASSLVSHMVAGAFEKYF.

The chain combines TRBV9 with TRBJ2-2; D not resolved. The CDR3 length is 16 residues. CDR1 is SGDLS and CDR2 is YYNGEE in the germline V gene. Trimming stripped 1 base from V and 4 bases from J, with 14 bases between. This chain's CDR3 is CASSVQAPFSTGELFF. The DNA for the CDR3 is TGTGCCAGCAGCGTACAGGCCCCATTTAGCACCGGGGAGCTGTTTTTT.

V gene TRBV5-1 combines with J gene TRBJ2-3; 7 nucleotides line up with TRBD2. Unmatched junction bases numbered 6, after V lost 0 bases and J lost 5 bases. CDR1 is SGHRS and CDR2 is YFSETQ in the germline V gene. The CDR3 extends over 15 amino acids. CDR3 nucleotide sequence: TGCGCCAGCAGCTTGGACGGGAGGTCGGGAGATACGCAGTATTTT. It encodes CASSLDGRSGDTQYF.